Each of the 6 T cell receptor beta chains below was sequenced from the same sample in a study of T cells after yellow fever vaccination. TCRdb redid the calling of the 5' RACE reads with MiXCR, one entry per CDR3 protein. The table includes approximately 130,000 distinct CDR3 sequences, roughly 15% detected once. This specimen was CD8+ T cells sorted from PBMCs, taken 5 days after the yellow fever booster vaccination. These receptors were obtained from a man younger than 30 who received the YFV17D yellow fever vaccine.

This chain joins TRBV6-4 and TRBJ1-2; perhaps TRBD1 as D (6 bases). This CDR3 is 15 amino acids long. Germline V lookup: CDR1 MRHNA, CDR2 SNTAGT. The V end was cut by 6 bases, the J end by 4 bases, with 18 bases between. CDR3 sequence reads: CASRIGQGRGYGYTF. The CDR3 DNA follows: TGTGCCAGCAGGATTGGGCAGGGGAGAGGCTATGGCTACACCTTC.

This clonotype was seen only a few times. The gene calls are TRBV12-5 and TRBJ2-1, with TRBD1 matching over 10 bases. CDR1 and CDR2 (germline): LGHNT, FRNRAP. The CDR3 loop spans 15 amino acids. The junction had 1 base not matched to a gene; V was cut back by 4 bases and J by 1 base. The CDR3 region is CASGWTGGSYNEQFF. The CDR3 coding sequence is TGTGCTAGTGGTTGGACAGGGGGATCCTACAATGAGCAGTTCTTC.

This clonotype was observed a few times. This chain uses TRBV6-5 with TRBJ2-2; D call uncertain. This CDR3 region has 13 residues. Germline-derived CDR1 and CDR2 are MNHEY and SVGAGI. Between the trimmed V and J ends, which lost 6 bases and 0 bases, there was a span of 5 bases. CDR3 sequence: CASSRSNTGELFF. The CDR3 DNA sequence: TGTGCCAGCAGCCGCTCGAACACCGGGGAGCTGTTTTTT.

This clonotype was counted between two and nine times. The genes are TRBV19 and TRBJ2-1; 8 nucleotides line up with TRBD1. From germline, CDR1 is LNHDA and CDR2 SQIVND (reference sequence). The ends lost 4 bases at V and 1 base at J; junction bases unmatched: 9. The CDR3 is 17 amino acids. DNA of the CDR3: TGTGCCAGTAGTAGCGGGGTACAGGGGGGTTCCTACAATGAGCAGTTCTTC. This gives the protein CASSSGVQGGSYNEQFF.

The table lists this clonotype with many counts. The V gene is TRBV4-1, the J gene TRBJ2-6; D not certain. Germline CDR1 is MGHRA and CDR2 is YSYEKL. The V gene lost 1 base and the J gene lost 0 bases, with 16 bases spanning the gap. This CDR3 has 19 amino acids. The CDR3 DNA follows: TGCGCCAGCAGCCAAGTCCTTACTCCCTTTCCCTCTGGGGCCAACGTCCTGACTTTC. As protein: CASSQVLTPFPSGANVLTF.

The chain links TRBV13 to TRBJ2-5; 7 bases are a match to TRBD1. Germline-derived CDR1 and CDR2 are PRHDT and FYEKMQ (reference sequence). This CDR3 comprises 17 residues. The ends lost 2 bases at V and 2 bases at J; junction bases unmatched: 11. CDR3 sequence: CASSLNQNRGRQETQYF. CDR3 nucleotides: TGTGCCAGCAGCTTAAATCAAAACAGGGGAAGGCAAGAGACCCAGTACTTC.